The clone carrying this TCR beta chain was found many times. The sample's time point: patch test 1, 2 weeks after DPC sensitization. As to treatment: therapeutic diphenylcyclopropenone sensitization with weekly scalp DPC. Ahead of applying each patch test, blood was sampled. These data are taken from a study of human T cells and chemical hapten exposure. Unique molecular identifiers were affixed to discrete cDNA molecules within the library. TCRdb ran MiXCR on the RACE reads and lists one entry per CDR3 protein. The sample lists under 65,000 distinct CDR3 sequences, approximately 9.1% occurring once. The starting material was whole blood, obtained in connection with sensitization to the hapten diphenylcyclopropenone (DPC). The receptor was derived from a woman aged 45-59 years with alopecia areata. Some clones in this sample may be carry-over from other donors' samples.

The CDR3 DNA is TGTGCCAGCAGTTTAGCTCATTTCAAGGGGGACCGTTCTGGGGCCAACGTCCTGACTTTC. Amino acids: CASSLAHFKGDRSGANVLTF. V and J are TRBV28 and TRBJ2-6; possibly TRBD1 for D (6 bases). This CDR3 is built from 20 residues. V was trimmed by 2 bases and J by 1 base, leaving 21 bases between them. Looked up from germline, CDR1 is MDHEN and CDR2 is SYDVKM.